This TCR beta chain was recovered during a study of shared clonotypes between healthy human individuals. Germline V gene sequence: CDR1 LGHNA, CDR2 YNFKEQ. This CDR3 spans 15 amino acids. Trimming shortened V by 0 bases and J by 0 bases, and 8 bases separated the two germline ends. TCRdb's table, derived via immunoSEQ multiplex PCR, lists solely in-frame clones and lacks some. The sample shows roughly 480,000 clones, around 80% of them seen only once. The origin of this receptor is a woman aged 40 to 50 in good health. Some clones in this sample may be carry-over from other donors' samples. Sequenced material: PBMCs. The chain uses TRBV4-2 and TRBJ1-1; D is unresolved. The CDR3 is CASSQDRGLNTEAFF. As DNA, the CDR3 is TGTGCCAGCAGCCAAGATCGAGGCTTGAACACTGAAGCTTTCTTT.